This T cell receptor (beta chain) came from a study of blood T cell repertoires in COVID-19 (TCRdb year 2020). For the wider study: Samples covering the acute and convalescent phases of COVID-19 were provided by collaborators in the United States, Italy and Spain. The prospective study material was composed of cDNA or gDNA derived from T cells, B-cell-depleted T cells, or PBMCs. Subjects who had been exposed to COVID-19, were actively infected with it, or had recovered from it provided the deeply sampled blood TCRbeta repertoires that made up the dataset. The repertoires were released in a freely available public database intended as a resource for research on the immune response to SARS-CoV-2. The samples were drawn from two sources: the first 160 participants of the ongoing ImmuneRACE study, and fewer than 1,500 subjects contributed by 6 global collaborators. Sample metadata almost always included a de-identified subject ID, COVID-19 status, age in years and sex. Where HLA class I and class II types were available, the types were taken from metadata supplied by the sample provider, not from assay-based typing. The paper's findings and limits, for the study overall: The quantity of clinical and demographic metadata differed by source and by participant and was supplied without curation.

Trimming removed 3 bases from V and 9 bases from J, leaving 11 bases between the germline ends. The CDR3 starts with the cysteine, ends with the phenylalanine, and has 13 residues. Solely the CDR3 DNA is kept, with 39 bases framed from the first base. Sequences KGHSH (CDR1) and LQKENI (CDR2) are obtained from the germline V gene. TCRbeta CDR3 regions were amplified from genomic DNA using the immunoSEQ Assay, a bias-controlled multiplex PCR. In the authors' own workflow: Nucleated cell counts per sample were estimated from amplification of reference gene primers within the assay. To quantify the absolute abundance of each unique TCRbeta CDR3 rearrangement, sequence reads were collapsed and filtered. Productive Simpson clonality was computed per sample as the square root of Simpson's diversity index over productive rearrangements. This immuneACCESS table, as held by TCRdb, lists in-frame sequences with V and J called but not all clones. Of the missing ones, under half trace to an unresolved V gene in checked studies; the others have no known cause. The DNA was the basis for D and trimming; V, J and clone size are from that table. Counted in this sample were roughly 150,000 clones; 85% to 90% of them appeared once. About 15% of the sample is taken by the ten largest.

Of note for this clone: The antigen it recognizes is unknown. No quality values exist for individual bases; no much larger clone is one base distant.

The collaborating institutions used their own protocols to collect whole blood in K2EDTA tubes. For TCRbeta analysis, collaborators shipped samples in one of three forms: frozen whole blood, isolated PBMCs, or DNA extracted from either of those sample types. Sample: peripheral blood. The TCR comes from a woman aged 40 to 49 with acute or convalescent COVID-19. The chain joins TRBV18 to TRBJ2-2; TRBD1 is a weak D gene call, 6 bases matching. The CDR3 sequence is CASSPGQLRELFF. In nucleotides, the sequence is TGTGCCAGCTCACCTGGACAGCTACGGGAGCTGTTTTTT.